This T cell receptor beta chain stems from a study of technical replicates of blood from a handful of donors. Clones were read by immunoSEQ multiplex PCR, and TCRdb kept only the in-frame ones, dropping some. In the table there are 55,000 to 80,000 clones, about nine tenths of which are singletons. The CDR3 sequence is 15 residues long. The germline CDR1 and CDR2 sequences are SEHNR and FQNEAQ (reference sequence). Deletions cut 1 base from V and 0 bases from J, with 7 bases between. The material sequenced was T cells isolated from PBMCs. This sequence originates from a human donor in good health. The V call is TRBV7-9, the J call TRBJ1-5, with D hard to call. The CDR3 DNA reads TGTGCCAGCAGCTTAGGCACAAGTAGCAATCAGCCCCAGCATTTT. Translated: CASSLGTSSNQPQHF.